One sample yielded the 5 T cell receptor beta chains listed below, sequenced in a study of T-cell memory formation after mild COVID-19. One entry per CDR3 protein, called by TCRdb with MiXCR from the 5' RACE reads. The sample records hundreds of thousands of distinct CDR3 sequences, more than 15% being singletons. The sequenced sample was PBMCs or a T cell subset sorted from them (not recorded which). These receptors all stem from a man aged 18 to 35 who had mild COVID-19 (a few samples of this study predate the infection). Cell type and time point are not known.

This chain connects TRBV25-1 to TRBJ1-2; no definite D call. Between the trimmed V and J ends, which lost 6 bases and 3 bases, there was a span of 20 bases. CDR1 is MGHDK and CDR2 is SYGVNS in the germline V gene. This CDR3 spans 16 amino acids. The CDR3 nucleotides read TGTGCCAGCAGCCCACTCGAATGGCTCGTAGACTATGGCTACACCTTC. Protein: CASSPLEWLVDYGYTF.

This rearrangement joins TRBV7-2 to TRBJ1-1; D is unclear. Germline CDR1 and CDR2: SGHTA and FQGNSA. The CDR3 consists of 14 residues. The V and J ends lost 6 bases and 7 bases respectively, with 18 bases between them. Here the CDR3 reads CASSVAPTLYEAFF. The CDR3 DNA follows: TGTGCCAGCAGTGTTGCACCGACGTTATATGAAGCTTTCTTT.

This clonotype was seen repeatedly, ten times or more. The chain employs TRBV7-2 and TRBJ2-7, with 11 bases fitting TRBD2. The CDR3 totals 13 residues. Germline V gene data show CDR1 as SGHTA and CDR2 as FQGNSA. Trimming at V came to 8 bases and at J to 4 bases, leaving 4 bases not matched to a gene. This chain's CDR3 is CASGLAGGYEQYV. The CDR3 nucleotides are TGTGCCAGCGGGCTAGCGGGGGGATACGAGCAGTACGTC.

The rearrangement uses TRBV6-5 and TRBJ1-3; D is uncertain. V lost 6 bases and J lost 0, with 12 bases in between. Per germline, CDR1 MNHEY and CDR2 SVGAGI. This CDR3 spans 15 amino acids. CDR3 amino acids: CASSRLRASGNTIYF. Here the CDR3 DNA reads TGTGCCAGCAGCCGACTCCGTGCCTCTGGAAACACCATATATTTT.

The chain is built from TRBV6-5 and TRBJ1-2; unclear D gene. Germline V gene data show CDR1 as MNHEY and CDR2 as SVGAGI. The CDR3 length is 13 residues. Trimming cost V 2 bases and J 0 bases, with 4 bases left between them. CDR3 nucleotide sequence: TGTGCCAGCAGTTACGAGTCTAACTATGGCTACACCTTC. Translated: CASSYESNYGYTF.